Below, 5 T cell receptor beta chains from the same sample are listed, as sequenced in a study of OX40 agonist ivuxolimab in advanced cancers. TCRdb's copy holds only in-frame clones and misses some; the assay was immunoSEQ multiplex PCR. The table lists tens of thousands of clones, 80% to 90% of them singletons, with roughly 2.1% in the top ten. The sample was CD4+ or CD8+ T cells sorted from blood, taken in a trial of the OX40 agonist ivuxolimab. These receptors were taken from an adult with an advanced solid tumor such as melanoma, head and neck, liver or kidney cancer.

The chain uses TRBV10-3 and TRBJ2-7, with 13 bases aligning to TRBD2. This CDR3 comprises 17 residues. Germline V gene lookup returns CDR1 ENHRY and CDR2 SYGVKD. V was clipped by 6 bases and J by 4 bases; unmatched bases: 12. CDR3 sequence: CAISHGLAGEIAYEQYF. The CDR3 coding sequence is TGTGCCATCAGCCACGGACTAGCGGGGGAAATTGCGTACGAGCAGTACTTC.

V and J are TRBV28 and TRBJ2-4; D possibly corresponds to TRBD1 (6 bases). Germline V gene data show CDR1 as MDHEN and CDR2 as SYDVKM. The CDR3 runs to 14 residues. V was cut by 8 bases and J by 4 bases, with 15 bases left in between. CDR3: CASHQSGAKNIQYF. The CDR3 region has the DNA TGTGCCAGCCACCAATCAGGGGCTAAAAACATTCAGTACTTC.

The DNA for the CDR3 is TGTGCCTGGGAGCAAGGGGCCAGGGGGGTTCTTTACAATGAGCAGTTCTTC. Translation gives CAWEQGARGVLYNEQFF. J is TRBJ2-1 and V is TRBV30, with D maybe TRBD1 (7 bases). Germline V gene lookup returns CDR1 GTSNPN and CDR2 SVGIG (reference sequence). This CDR3 spans 17 amino acids. V was trimmed by 5 bases and J by 4 bases, leaving 24 bases between them.

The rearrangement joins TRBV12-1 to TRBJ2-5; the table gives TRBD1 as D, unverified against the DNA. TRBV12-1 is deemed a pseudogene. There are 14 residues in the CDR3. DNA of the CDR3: TGTGCCAGCAGCGCCGGGACAGCCAAAGAGACCCAGTACTTC. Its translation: CASSAGTAKETQYF.

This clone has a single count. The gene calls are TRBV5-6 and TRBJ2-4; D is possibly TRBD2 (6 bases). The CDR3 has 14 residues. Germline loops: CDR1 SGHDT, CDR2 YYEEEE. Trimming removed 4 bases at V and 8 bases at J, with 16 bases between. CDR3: CASSIRRGSDIQYF. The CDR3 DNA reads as TGTGCCAGCAGCATAAGACGGGGGTCGGACATTCAGTACTTC.